This T cell receptor beta chain was sequenced during a study of immune cell composition in non-small cell lung cancer. In the case of this clone: The antigen is not known.

Clones were sequenced by immunoSEQ multiplex PCR, and TCRdb holds only the in-frame ones, with some missing. The table includes around 2,000 clones, 81% detected once. Study-wide results and caveats: Smoking pack-years did not significantly correlate with tumour TCR-beta clonality.

The CDR3 consists of 19 residues. CDR1 and CDR2 (germline): SGHTA, FQGNSA. The V end lost 1 base, the J end lost 0 bases, and 16 bases lay between the germline ends. The sequence was collected from a human donor with non-small cell lung cancer. This chain joins TRBV7-2 and TRBJ2-6; D may be TRBD1 (5 bases). Material: lung tumor tissue. The CDR3 spells CASSLVPGHLLSGANVLTF. The DNA for the CDR3 is TGTGCCAGCAGCTTAGTACCAGGGCATCTACTCTCTGGGGCCAACGTCCTGACTTTC.